These 21 T cell receptor beta chains share one sample of origin, sequenced in a study of cytomegalovirus exposure and HLA in healthy donors. The PCR employed 60 Vbeta primers together with 13 Jbeta primers. The table came from immunoSEQ multiplex PCR; TCRdb's copy has only in-frame clones and leaves some out. This table holds some 150,000 clones, 80% found once. The sample comprised PBMCs. Every receptor here comes from a woman aged 50 to 60 in good health and CMV-seropositive.

The chain uses TRBV7-2 and TRBJ1-1; TRBD1 might be the D (5 bases). CDR1 is SGHTA and CDR2 is FQGNSA in the germline V gene. Trimming pared 6 bases from V and 5 bases from J, leaving 19 bases between. The CDR3 runs 15 residues. The CDR3 here is CASSFFQGFRTEAFF. The CDR3 DNA follows: TGTGCCAGCAGTTTTTTCCAGGGATTTAGGACTGAAGCTTTCTTT.

The V and J genes are TRBV10-1 and TRBJ2-7; D perhaps matches TRBD1 (5 bases). This CDR3 is 15 amino acids long. Looked up from germline, CDR1 is WNHNN and CDR2 is SYGVQD (reference sequence). Trimming cost V 7 bases and J 4 bases, with 20 bases left between them. The CDR3 sequence: CASIVGPRISYEQYF. For the CDR3, the DNA is TGCGCCAGCATAGTGGGGCCGCGAATTTCGTACGAGCAGTACTTC.

The J gene is TRBJ1-1, the V gene TRBV5-5; D remains unclear. Germline CDR1 is SGHKS and CDR2 is YYEKEE (reference sequence). The V gene lost 4 bases and the J gene lost 7 bases, with 11 bases spanning the gap. The CDR3 has 12 residues. The CDR3 coding sequence is TGTGCCAGCAGCCGAGAAAGCGGTGAAGCTTTCTTT. Translating gives CASSRESGEAFF. The full variable domain, rest sourced from reference TRBV5-5 and TRBJ1-1, is DAGVTQSPTHLIKTRGQQVTLRCSPISGHKSVSWYQQVLGQGPQFIFQYYEKEERGRGNFPDRFSARQFPNYSSELNVNALLLGDSALYLCASSRESGEAFFGQGTRLTVV.

This sequence joins TRBV4-3 and TRBJ2-1; no firm D call. Germline V gene sequence: CDR1 LGHNA, CDR2 YSLEER. The V and J ends lost 0 bases and 7 bases respectively, with 7 bases between them. The CDR3 is 13 amino acids. CDR3 protein: CASSQEVLNEQFF. The CDR3, as DNA: TGCGCCAGCAGCCAAGAGGTACTTAATGAGCAGTTCTTC.

The rearrangement uses TRBV4-3 and TRBJ2-3, with D unresolved. Germline CDR1 and CDR2: LGHNA and YSLEER. The CDR3 consists of 16 residues. Trimming cost V 0 bases and J 0 bases, with 10 bases left between them. The DNA of the CDR3 is TGCGCCAGCAGCCAAGACCCAAGCCTGAGCACAGATACGCAGTATTTT. Protein product: CASSQDPSLSTDTQYF.

The CDR3 DNA reads as TGTGCCAGCCAAGCATTTGGGGCAGGCGAGCAGTACTTC. It codes for CASQAFGAGEQYF. This chain links TRBV28 with TRBJ2-7; TRBD1 is a possible D gene (5 bases). The CDR3 covers 13 residues. The germline V gene has CDR1 MDHEN and CDR2 SYDVKM. The germline V and J ends were trimmed by 8 bases and 6 bases, with 17 bases remaining between them.

The chain joins TRBV28 to TRBJ2-3; tentatively, D is TRBD1 (6 bases). The germline V gene encodes CDR1 MDHEN and CDR2 SYDVKM. The V end was cut by 3 bases, the J end by 0 bases, with 22 bases between. The CDR3 length is 19 residues. The CDR3 nucleotides are TGTGCCAGCAGTTTCTTACCAAACTTAGGGGGATCTAGCACAGATACGCAGTATTTT. Translated: CASSFLPNLGGSSTDTQYF.

Note on this clone: Within the sample, other DNA sequences also encode this same CDR3. CDR3 nucleotides: TGTGCCTGGAGTGTACTGTCTAACACTGAAGCTTTCTTT. It encodes CAWSVLSNTEAFF. This rearrangement joins TRBV30 to TRBJ1-1, with D unresolved. V was clipped by 0 bases and J by 2 bases, with 7 bases between them. CDR3 length equals 13 residues. The V gene's germline CDR1 is GTSNPN and CDR2 SVGIG (reference sequence).

The chain has TRBV5-6 and TRBJ2-7; a possible D gene is TRBD2 (7 bases). V lost 3 bases and J 6 bases, leaving 19 bases between the germline ends. CDR1 and CDR2 (germline): SGHDT, YYEEEE. This CDR3 contains 15 residues. CDR3 nucleotide sequence: TGTGCCAGCAGCTGGGGGGGGGCCCCAAGGCTCGAGCAGTACTTC. Residues: CASSWGGAPRLEQYF.

V usage is TRBV21-1 and J usage is TRBJ1-4; the D call in the table, TRBD1, was not verified against the DNA. TRBV21-1 is a documented pseudogene. The CDR3 loop spans 16 amino acids. As DNA, the CDR3 is TGTGCCAGCAGCACCTCTTCGGCAGGGTTTAATGAAAAACTGTTTTTT. This codes for CASSTSSAGFNEKLFF.

V and J are TRBV7-2 and TRBJ2-3, with D hard to call. Trimming shortened V by 4 bases and J by 4 bases, and 15 bases separated the two germline ends. The CDR3 covers 15 residues. Looked up from germline, CDR1 is SGHTA and CDR2 is FQGNSA. The DNA of the CDR3 is TGTGCCAGCAGCTCCTACCTTGGTCAAGCAGATACGCAGTATTTT. As protein: CASSSYLGQADTQYF.

The chain has TRBV19 and TRBJ2-1, with a tentative D call TRBD1 (6 bases). This CDR3 spans 14 amino acids. The V end was cut by 4 bases, the J end by 9 bases, with 16 bases between. Germline V gives CDR1 LNHDA, CDR2 SQIVND (reference sequence). CDR3 nucleotides: TGTGCCAGTAGTACCGTATCGACAGGTGTTGAGCAGTTCTTC. Translated: CASSTVSTGVEQFF.

The chain uses TRBV19 and TRBJ1-6; 8 bases are a match to TRBD1. This CDR3 has 16 residues. Germline-derived CDR1 and CDR2 are LNHDA and SQIVND (reference sequence). V lost 0 bases, J lost 10 bases, and 8 bases stayed unmatched. CDR3 bases: TGTGCCAGTAGTATAGACCCGGGACAGGTCCCCTCACCCCTCCACTTT. Protein sequence: CASSIDPGQVPSPLHF.

The sample holds a few counts of this clone. The chain has TRBV5-1 and TRBJ1-4; 7 bases align to TRBD1. CDR1 is SGHRS and CDR2 is YFSETQ in the germline V gene. Trimming took 4 bases from V and 0 from J; bases not matched to a gene: 3. This CDR3 contains 15 residues. CDR3 DNA: TGCGCCAGCAGCGCAGGGACAGCAACTAATGAAAAACTGTTTTTT. This sequence encodes CASSAGTATNEKLFF.

J is TRBJ1-2 and V is TRBV9, with D maybe TRBD1 (6 bases). V was cut by 4 bases and J by 0 bases, with 16 bases left in between. The CDR3 is made up of 16 amino acids. Germline V gives CDR1 SGDLS, CDR2 YYNGEE. The CDR3 here is CASSPPWGPTNYGYTF. The CDR3 DNA sequence: TGTGCCAGCAGCCCTCCCTGGGGGCCTACTAACTATGGCTACACCTTC.

The sample holds a few counts of this clone. At one boundary the junction diverges from the germline segment, which might be a read error. The V call is TRBV7-9, the J call TRBJ2-3, with a weak D call TRBD2 (6 bases). The CDR3 sequence is 16 residues long. CDR1 and CDR2 from the germline V gene are SEHNR and FQNEAQ (reference sequence). CDR3 in DNA: TGTTCCAGCAGTCAAGGGGATGGCGGGACTACAGATACGCAGTATTTT. Protein product: CSSSQGDGGTTDTQYF.

V gene TRBV19 combines with J gene TRBJ2-3; D might be TRBD1 (6 bases). Deletions cut 8 bases from V and 0 bases from J, with 15 bases between. This CDR3 is built from 15 residues. The V gene's germline CDR1 is LNHDA and CDR2 SQIVND (reference sequence). CDR3 in amino acids: CASGQLGQSTDTQYF. CDR3 DNA: TGTGCCAGTGGACAATTGGGACAAAGCACAGATACGCAGTATTTT.

The chain has TRBV9 and TRBJ2-1; 9 positions agree with TRBD1. The CDR3 totals 15 residues. V lost 2 bases to trimming and J lost 8 bases; unmatched junction nucleotides: 8. Germline assignment: CDR1 SGDLS and CDR2 YYNGEE. CDR3 residues: CASSVVAGTGYEQFF. The DNA of the CDR3 is TGTGCCAGCAGCGTCGTGGCCGGGACAGGGTATGAGCAGTTCTTC. Together with reference TRBV9 and TRBJ2-1, the CDR3 gives the full variable domain: DSGVTQTPKHLITATGQRVTLRCSPRSGDLSVYWYQQSLDQGLQFLIQYYNGEERAKGNILERFSAQQFPDLHSELNLSSLELGDSALYFCASSVVAGTGYEQFFGPGTRLTVL.

The V gene is TRBV11-2, the J gene TRBJ2-1; TRBD2 agrees at 9 bases. Germline CDR1 reads SGHAT; CDR2 reads FQNNGV. CDR3 length: 12 amino acids. V lost 1 base and J lost 13; bases outside the gene matches: 2. The CDR3 sequence is CASSLGSGGQFF. The CDR3 bases are TGTGCCAGCAGCTTAGGTAGCGGGGGACAGTTCTTC.

This chain connects TRBV7-8 to TRBJ2-5; D unclear. The CDR3 is 14 amino acids. The germline gives CDR1 SGHVS, CDR2 FQNEAQ. V was shortened by 2 bases and J by 2 bases, with 9 bases between the two germline ends. CDR3 amino acids: CASSLLGRQETQYF. The DNA of the CDR3 is TGTGCCAGCAGCTTATTAGGCAGGCAAGAGACCCAGTACTTC. The whole variable domain, remainder taken from reference TRBV7-8 and TRBJ2-5, is GAGVSQSPRYKVAKRGQDVALRCDPISGHVSLFWYQQALGQGPEFLTYFQNEAQLDKSGLPSDRFFAERPEGSVSTLKIQRTQQEDSAVYLCASSLLGRQETQYFGPGTRLLVL.

The chain couples TRBV10-3 to TRBJ2-5; 11 bases match TRBD2. Losses at the gene ends were 6 bases for V and 2 bases for J; bases not matched to a gene: 5. The CDR3 is 15 residues long. The germline V gene has CDR1 ENHRY and CDR2 SYGVKD. The CDR3 DNA follows: TGTGCCATCAGGCCGGGACTAGCGGTACAAGAGACCCAGTACTTC. Its protein is CAIRPGLAVQETQYF.